The clone carrying this T cell receptor beta chain has a single count. What it binds is not known. The V gene end was trimmed by 5 bases and the J gene end by 3 bases; junction bases not matched to a gene: 5. The CDR3 covers 15 residues. Germline V gives CDR1 SGHAT, CDR2 FQNNGV. Repertoires were generated with immunoSEQ multiplex PCR, while TCRdb's copy carries only in-frame clones and drops some. The profile shows 50,000 or so clones, 75% to 85% of them singletons. These data are taken from a study of OX40 agonist ivuxolimab in advanced cancers. Study-level information: Patients were given ivuxolimab, an antibody that agonizes OX40 (CD134). General study findings and limits: On average, a greater number of expanded clones characterised CD8+ T cells relative to CD4+. The specificity for antigen of the expanded peripheral T cells was not determined.

Enrollment shut out patients with autoimmune disease history or systemic immunosuppression. The material was CD4+ or CD8+ T cells sorted from blood, obtained in a trial of the OX40 agonist ivuxolimab. The chain couples TRBV11-2 to TRBJ2-1, with 9 bases lining up with TRBD1. The TCR was taken from an adult with an advanced solid tumor such as melanoma, head and neck, liver or kidney cancer. This CDR3 reads CASSRDRGDYNEQFF. The CDR3 DNA follows: TGTGCCAGCAGCCGCGACAGGGGGGACTACAATGAGCAGTTCTTC.